This T cell receptor (beta chain) emerged from a study of human T cells and chemical hapten exposure (dated by TCRdb to the early 2020s). Notes on the research overall: For sensitization, 2% DPC in acetone was applied to a 2 cm by 2 cm area of upper inner arm skin. Weekly therapeutic DPC doses were additionally applied to the scalp of patients throughout the roughly 25-week study period. Patch testing on the upper back used Finn chambers containing 0.01% DPC, with scoring done after 6 days according to International Contact Dermatitis Research Group standards. Most of the patients in the cohort were female, and the cohort covered alopecia areata with under or over 50% scalp involvement, alopecia totalis and alopecia universalis. Libraries were combined into a pool for sequencing, and differences in TCR yield between samples came mainly from small differences in library volumes within the pool. This study followed changes in the peripheral blood TCR repertoire in vivo during primary and secondary sensitization of alopecia patients to the hapten diphenylcyclopropenone (DPC). Blood samples were taken from patients before sensitization (week 0) and then at 2, 6 and about 24 weeks after DPC sensitization. For TCR sequencing, blood came from about 28 alopecia patients at anywhere from one to four time points (pre-sensitization, 2, 6 and 24 weeks). Study-wide conclusions, independent of this receptor: Expanded TCRs formed significantly more large CDR3 similarity clusters than pre-sensitization or healthy control sets, consistent with antigen-driven responses. After repeated subsampling, the strength of the expansion versus patch-test correlation and the threshold at which it became significant changed. Patch test score correlated positively with the number of PT1 expanded TCRs, reaching significance at thresholds 8, 16 and 32 but not at 4. DPC sensitization did not change the number of TCRs with a frequency above 1 in 1000, and there was no evidence of changes in global repertoire structure. Because every patient had alopecia, a presumed autoimmune disease, the patients' immune response might differ from that of healthy individuals.

Receptor libraries were prepared by RACE. Sequencer: NextSeq 500. Library preparation attached unique molecular identifiers to individual cDNA molecules for quantitative, reproducible TCR counting. Both TCR alpha and TCR beta chains were sequenced from each blood RNA sample. In the original analysis: Samples had a median of about 90,000 TCRs, with a range from 23,224 to 690,600. V, J and CDR3 annotation of the TCR reads was carried out using the Decombinator software suite. To make PS versus PT1 abundance plots, every sample was subsampled to the same number of TCRs (28,000). Expanded TCRs were defined as absent before sensitization and observed at least eight times at the 2-week time point. TCRdb passed the public sequencing reads through fastp at Q25 and MiXCR, retaining productive beta sequences. Rows with a matching CDR3 protein are joined into one entry that keeps the most common DNA and genes. These V and J calls rely on TCRdb rather than the paper's analysis. The sample table lists roughly 130,000 distinct CDR3 sequences, 11% of them with a count of one. Clones ranked in the top ten supply over 2% of the sample.

A note on this clonotype: Its target antigen remains unknown. No base quality values were provided; no much bigger clone lies one nucleotide off.

The time point tag for this specimen amounts to: patch test 3, about 24 weeks after DPC sensitization. The treatment or condition label, read with the paper, signifies: therapeutic diphenylcyclopropenone sensitization with weekly scalp DPC. At each patch-test visit, blood was drawn before the patch test was applied. Patients were eligible if aged 18 to 70, diagnosed with alopecia and judged suitable for DPC therapy, and pregnant patients were excluded. Total RNA was isolated from unfractionated whole blood collected in Tempus Blood RNA tubes. The junction carries 7 bases between V and J, which are trimmed by 4 bases and 0 bases respectively. Via the germline V gene, CDR1 is MDHEN and CDR2 SYDVKM. The CDR3 runs 13 residues from the cysteine to the phenylalanine. Only the CDR3 DNA stays, 39 bases, in frame from base 1.

The sequencing here drew on whole blood, taken in connection with sensitization to the hapten diphenylcyclopropenone (DPC). The receptor's source is a woman between 45 and 65 years old with alopecia areata. Some clones in this sample may be carry-over from other donors' samples. In this chain, TRBV28 is recombined with TRBJ2-7; no D segment can be confidently identified. The nucleotides are TGTGCCAGCAGTTCGGGCCACTCCTACGAGCAGTACTTC. This codes for CASSSGHSYEQYF.